A single sample is the source of the 8 T cell receptor beta chains below, sequenced in a study of T-cell memory formation after mild COVID-19. TCRdb reprocessed the 5' RACE reads with MiXCR, giving one entry per CDR3 protein. The sample records 300,000 to 400,000 distinct CDR3 sequences, roughly an eighth being singletons. Input material: PBMCs or a T cell subset sorted from them (not recorded which). Receptors originate from a man in his late teens or twenties who had mild COVID-19 (a few samples of this study predate the infection). Cell type and time point are not known.

The chain recombines TRBV20-1 with TRBJ2-2; D uncertain. Germline V gives CDR1 DFQATT, CDR2 SNEGSKA (reference sequence). This CDR3 comprises 15 residues. V lost 0 bases, J lost 6 bases, and 14 bases lay in between. CDR3 amino acids: CSAREAQGPPGELFF. Written as DNA, the CDR3 is TGCAGTGCTAGAGAGGCACAAGGGCCGCCCGGGGAGCTGTTTTTT.

This chain links TRBV29-1 with TRBJ1-1; D possibly corresponds to TRBD1 (5 bases). Trimming shortened V by 8 bases and J by 7 bases, and 17 bases separated the two germline ends. The germline CDR1 and CDR2 sequences are SQVTM and ANQGSEA. The CDR3 sequence is 12 residues long. As DNA, the CDR3 is TGCAGCACTCGGGACCGAGAGTTTGAAGCTTTCTTT. It encodes CSTRDREFEAFF. The full variable domain, in which reference TRBV29-1 and TRBJ1-1 provide the parts outside the CDR3, is SAVISQKPSRDICQRGTSLTIQCQVDSQVTMMFWYRQQPGQSLTLIATANQGSEATYESGFVIDKFPISRPNLTFSTLTVSNMSPEDSSIYLCSTRDREFEAFFGQGTRLTVV.

This chain connects TRBV6-2 or TRBV6-3 to TRBJ2-7; 12 bases fit TRBD2. V shed 7 bases and J 6 bases; nucleotides not matched to a gene: 4. This CDR3 has 13 residues. Per germline, CDR1 MNHEY and CDR2 SVGEGT. CDR3: CASNPGLAGEQYF. The CDR3 DNA reads TGTGCCAGCAATCCGGGACTAGCGGGCGAGCAGTACTTC.

The sample holds a few counts of this clonotype. This chain joins TRBV4-1 and TRBJ1-1, with D tentatively TRBD1 (5 bases). Trimming shortened V by 0 bases and J by 4 bases, and 12 bases separated the two germline ends. This CDR3 is built from 15 residues. Germline CDR1 and CDR2: MGHRA and YSYEKL. In DNA form, the CDR3 reads TGCGCCAGCAGCCAAGATAAAGGGGCAGGCACTGAAGCTTTCTTT. Translating gives CASSQDKGAGTEAFF.

The chain carries TRBV9 and TRBJ2-1; TRBD2 aligns across 9 bases. The CDR3 runs to 15 residues. Germline V CDR1 and CDR2: SGDLS, YYNGEE. Unmatched junction bases numbered 10, after V lost 4 bases and J lost 8 bases. CDR3 bases: TGTGCCAGCAGCTGGGGCGGTAGCGGGAGTTATGAGCAGTTCTTC. Amino acids: CASSWGGSGSYEQFF. Filled out from reference TRBV9 and TRBJ2-1, the complete variable domain reads DSGVTQTPKHLITATGQRVTLRCSPRSGDLSVYWYQQSLDQGLQFLIQYYNGEERAKGNILERFSAQQFPDLHSELNLSSLELGDSALYFCASSWGGSGSYEQFFGPGTRLTVL.

This clonotype came up a few times. The chain employs TRBV27 and TRBJ1-5; no definite D call. The CDR3 is made up of 15 amino acids. V was pared by 2 bases and J by 1 base, with 9 bases between. Germline CDR1 MNHEY, CDR2 SMNVEV (reference sequence). The CDR3 DNA reads TGTGCCAGCAGTTTAGGGTTTGGGAGCAATCAGCCCCAGCATTTT. This sequence encodes CASSLGFGSNQPQHF.

There are a few counts of this clonotype. This chain uses TRBV21-1 with TRBJ2-3; the D call in the table, TRBD1, was not verified against the DNA. TRBV21-1 corresponds to a pseudogene. The CDR3 is 15 amino acids. The CDR3 loop reads CASSKEPGGADTQYF. CDR3 sequence (DNA): TGTGCCAGCAGCAAAGAACCAGGGGGTGCAGATACGCAGTATTTT.

This clonotype was seen only a few times. In nucleotides, the CDR3 is TGTGCCAGCAGCCCTTTTCGGGGGGGGCCCCCCTACAATGAGCAGTTCTTC. Residues: CASSPFRGGPPYNEQFF. The chain carries TRBV11-2 and TRBJ2-1; 8 nucleotides match TRBD2. Germline V gives CDR1 SGHAT, CDR2 FQNNGV. The CDR3 totals 17 residues. V gave up 5 bases and J gave up 2 bases; unmatched junction bases: 11.